The rows below give T cell receptor beta chains drawn from one sample of a study of vaccination and CD4 T cells after COVID-19. The antigens of these receptors remain unknown. TCRdb called the PCR reads again in MiXCR, with one record for every CDR3 protein. Of 5,500 or so distinct CDR3 sequences in the sample, over 60% are singletons; the top ten hold roughly 19%. The source material was CD4+ T cells from blood, cultured in vitro. The receptors derive from a human donor who had recovered from COVID-19. Both conserved end residues are part of each CDR3. A D gene is named only where the DNA matches it firmly. Size values are once, few and many counts, or a class for expanded clones, and some rows have none.

j_call: TRBJ1-1
clone_size: .
d_call: TRBD1
v_call: TRBV7-2
cdr3_aa: CASSLGGTGGARNTEAFF
cdr3_nt: TGTGCCAGCAGCTTAGGAGGGACAGGGGGCGCAAGGAACACTGAAGCTTTCTTT

j_call: TRBJ2-2
clone_size: medium-sized
d_call: TRBD1
v_call: TRBV6-1
cdr3_aa: CASNRGSNTGELFF
cdr3_nt: TGTGCCAGCAACAGGGGATCGAACACCGGGGAGCTGTTTTTT

j_call: TRBJ1-1
clone_size: .
d_call: .
v_call: TRBV7-9
cdr3_aa: CASSPRQDRRWNTEAFF
cdr3_nt: TGTGCCAGCAGCCCCCGACAGGACCGTCGCTGGAACACTGAAGCTTTCTTT

j_call: TRBJ2-5
clone_size: .
d_call: TRBD2
v_call: TRBV5-4
cdr3_aa: CASTESGSLRTQYF
cdr3_nt: TGTGCCAGCACTGAAAGCGGGAGTCTCAGGACCCAGTACTTC

j_call: TRBJ1-3
clone_size: few
d_call: .
v_call: TRBV15
cdr3_aa: CATSRNRAGNTIYF
cdr3_nt: TGTGCCACCAGCAGAAACAGGGCTGGAAACACCATATATTTT

j_call: TRBJ1-4
clone_size: .
d_call: .
v_call: TRBV15
cdr3_aa: CATSRNEPRNEKLFF
cdr3_nt: TGTGCCACCAGCAGAAACGAACCGAGGAATGAAAAACTGTTTTTT

j_call: TRBJ1-5
clone_size: .
d_call: TRBD1
v_call: TRBV30
cdr3_aa: CAWSVPGGSQPQHF
cdr3_nt: TGTGCCTGGAGTGTACCAGGGGGCAGTCAGCCCCAGCATTTT

j_call: TRBJ2-1
clone_size: .
d_call: TRBD1
v_call: TRBV7-9
cdr3_aa: CASSSDRATPFAQFF
cdr3_nt: TGTGCCAGCAGCTCTGACAGGGCTACCCCGTTTGCGCAGTTCTTC

j_call: TRBJ2-3
clone_size: .
d_call: .
v_call: TRBV7-2
cdr3_aa: CASSSRTDTQYF
cdr3_nt: TGTGCCAGCAGCTCTCGCACAGATACGCAGTATTTT

j_call: TRBJ2-7
clone_size: .
d_call: .
v_call: TRBV24-1
cdr3_aa: CATSDPRAGNEQYF
cdr3_nt: TGTGCCACCAGTGATCCCCGCGCAGGGAACGAGCAGTACTTC

j_call: TRBJ1-5
clone_size: few
d_call: TRBD1
v_call: TRBV20-1
cdr3_aa: CSATITGGGSNQPQHF
cdr3_nt: TGCAGTGCCACAATTACAGGGGGTGGGAGCAATCAGCCCCAGCATTTT

j_call: TRBJ1-1
clone_size: .
d_call: .
v_call: TRBV5-1
cdr3_aa: CASSKGRLENTEAFF
cdr3_nt: TGCGCCAGCAGCAAGGGACGTCTGGAGAACACTGAAGCTTTCTTT

j_call: TRBJ1-2
clone_size: .
d_call: TRBD1
v_call: TRBV6-1
cdr3_aa: CASRADRGRYYGYTF
cdr3_nt: TGTGCCAGCAGGGCTGACAGGGGGCGGTATTATGGCTACACCTTC

j_call: TRBJ2-1
clone_size: .
d_call: .
v_call: TRBV6-1
cdr3_aa: CASRPDNRARRGEQFF
cdr3_nt: TGTGCCAGCAGGCCCGATAACAGGGCCCGACGTGGAGAGCAGTTCTTC

j_call: TRBJ2-2
clone_size: .
d_call: .
v_call: TRBV5-1
cdr3_aa: CASSLEPRQGNTGELFF
cdr3_nt: TGCGCCAGCAGCTTGGAACCGCGGCAGGGGAACACCGGGGAGCTGTTTTTT

j_call: TRBJ1-6
clone_size: .
d_call: .
v_call: TRBV6-5
cdr3_aa: CASSYGGNNSPLHF
cdr3_nt: TGTGCCAGCAGTTACGGGGGAAATAATTCACCCCTCCACTTT

j_call: TRBJ1-6
clone_size: .
d_call: TRBD1
v_call: TRBV19
cdr3_aa: CASSPAGTGFNSPLHF
cdr3_nt: TGTGCCAGTAGTCCGGCCGGGACAGGGTTTAATTCACCCCTCCACTTT

j_call: TRBJ2-2
clone_size: few
d_call: .
v_call: TRBV6-1
cdr3_aa: CASTHRVSAGELFF
cdr3_nt: TGTGCCAGCACTCACAGGGTTTCCGCCGGGGAGCTGTTTTTT

j_call: TRBJ1-5
clone_size: few
d_call: .
v_call: TRBV20-1
cdr3_aa: CSAPYQPQHF
cdr3_nt: TGCAGTGCTCCTTATCAGCCCCAGCATTTT

j_call: TRBJ1-2
clone_size: .
d_call: TRBD1
v_call: TRBV20-1
cdr3_aa: CSASPGTGNGYTF
cdr3_nt: TGCAGTGCTAGCCCAGGGACAGGGAATGGCTACACCTTC

j_call: TRBJ2-3
clone_size: .
d_call: .
v_call: TRBV11-3
cdr3_aa: CASSPWGGASTDTQYF
cdr3_nt: TGTGCCAGCAGCCCATGGGGCGGAGCTAGCACAGATACGCAGTATTTT

j_call: TRBJ1-5
clone_size: .
d_call: TRBD1
v_call: TRBV19
cdr3_aa: CASSAGQGTFGSNQPQHF
cdr3_nt: TGTGCCAGTAGTGCGGGACAGGGAACCTTTGGGAGCAATCAGCCCCAGCATTTT

j_call: TRBJ2-5
clone_size: .
d_call: .
v_call: TRBV20-1
cdr3_aa: CSARDRKAPGETQYF
cdr3_nt: TGCAGTGCTAGAGATCGGAAAGCCCCAGGCGAGACCCAGTACTTC

j_call: TRBJ1-5
clone_size: .
d_call: .
v_call: TRBV20-1
cdr3_aa: CSARAGAPQPQHF
cdr3_nt: TGCAGTGCTAGGGCCGGGGCTCCTCAGCCCCAGCATTTT

j_call: TRBJ2-3
clone_size: .
d_call: TRBD2
v_call: TRBV6-2/TRBV6-3
cdr3_aa: CASRLAGTDTQYF
cdr3_nt: TGTGCCAGCAGGCTAGCGGGAACAGATACGCAGTATTTT

j_call: TRBJ1-2
clone_size: .
d_call: .
v_call: TRBV6-4
cdr3_aa: CASSDSGAGLFGYTF
cdr3_nt: TGTGCCAGCAGTGACTCTGGGGCAGGTCTATTTGGCTACACCTTC

j_call: TRBJ2-2
clone_size: .
d_call: TRBD1
v_call: TRBV5-4
cdr3_aa: CASSSRTGDTGELFF
cdr3_nt: TGTGCCAGCAGCTCCCGGACAGGGGATACCGGGGAGCTGTTTTTT

j_call: TRBJ1-5
clone_size: large
d_call: .
v_call: TRBV23-1
cdr3_aa: CASSGRTPLASNQPQHF
cdr3_nt: TGCGCCAGCAGTGGAAGGACCCCGCTAGCTAGCAATCAGCCCCAGCATTTT

j_call: TRBJ2-7
clone_size: once
d_call: .
v_call: TRBV20-1
cdr3_aa: CSASRDAYEQYF
cdr3_nt: TGCAGTGCTAGCAGGGATGCCTACGAGCAGTACTTC

j_call: TRBJ1-3
clone_size: .
d_call: .
v_call: TRBV6-1
cdr3_aa: CASSPSGSGNTIYF
cdr3_nt: TGTGCCAGCAGCCCTTCGGGCTCTGGAAACACCATATATTTT

j_call: TRBJ2-7
clone_size: .
d_call: TRBD1
v_call: TRBV20-1
cdr3_aa: CSASPGQKIYEQYF
cdr3_nt: TGCAGTGCTAGTCCGGGACAGAAAATTTACGAGCAGTACTTC

j_call: TRBJ1-4
clone_size: .
d_call: TRBD1
v_call: TRBV6-2/TRBV6-3
cdr3_aa: CASSSGQIGEKLFF
cdr3_nt: TGTGCCAGCAGTTCGGGACAGATCGGCGAAAAACTGTTTTTT

j_call: TRBJ2-7
clone_size: .
d_call: .
v_call: TRBV11-3
cdr3_aa: CASSADWHEQYF
cdr3_nt: TGTGCCAGCAGCGCTGACTGGCACGAGCAGTACTTC

j_call: TRBJ2-1
clone_size: .
d_call: .
v_call: TRBV20-1
cdr3_aa: CSASLTRGYNEQFF
cdr3_nt: TGCAGTGCTAGTCTGACTAGAGGCTACAATGAGCAGTTCTTC

j_call: TRBJ2-5
clone_size: few
d_call: TRBD1
v_call: TRBV7-7
cdr3_aa: CASSLAVRGTGVVQETQYF
cdr3_nt: TGTGCCAGCAGCTTAGCCGTTCGTGGGACAGGGGTGGTTCAAGAGACCCAGTACTTC

j_call: TRBJ2-2
clone_size: .
d_call: .
v_call: TRBV4-1
cdr3_aa: CASSQEDIGANTGELFF
cdr3_nt: TGCGCCAGCAGCCAAGAAGATATCGGGGCTAACACCGGGGAGCTGTTTTTT